The 4 T cell receptor beta chains reported below all come from one sample, sequenced in a study of T cells in women clearing cervical HPV infection. The assay was immunoSEQ multiplex PCR, and TCRdb's table has in-frame clones only and misses some. This sample contains about 25,000 clones. The sequenced material came from blood buffy coat. The receptor set was obtained from a woman between 18 and 75 years old with a cervical HPV16 infection that either progressed to CIN3+ or cleared (not recorded which).

Comments on this clone: The sequenced fragment ends 3 residues before the CDR3 boundary, so the rest is inferred from the germline J gene. The rearrangement uses TRBV2 and TRBJ1-1; D perhaps matches TRBD1 (5 bases). The CDR3 length is 11 residues. Germline V gives CDR1 SNHLY, CDR2 FYNNEI. With 7 bases removed from V and 4 bases from J, the gap between germline ends came to 7 bases. The CDR3 loop is CASIGGTEAFF. The CDR3 DNA, read in part, is TGTGCCAGCATCGGGGGCACTGAA.

Comments on this clone: The read comes to an end 3 residues before the CDR3 does, leaving the germline J gene to fill in the end. This chain joins TRBV20-1 and TRBJ1-5, with D unresolved. Trimming pared 0 bases from V and 0 bases from J, leaving 12 bases between. This CDR3 is 16 amino acids long. Looked up from germline, CDR1 is DFQATT and CDR2 is SNEGSKA (reference sequence). The CDR3 loop is CSARDGQSYSNQPQHF. The CDR3 DNA, read in part, is TGCAGTGCTAGAGATGGGCAGTCATATAGCAATCAGCCC.

About this clone: Read data end 3 residues before the CDR3 end; the end is taken from the germline J gene. V usage is TRBV13 and J usage is TRBJ2-3, with 8 bases matching TRBD1. CDR1 and CDR2 from the germline V gene are PRHDT and FYEKMQ (reference sequence). V lost 1 base, J lost 2 bases, and 8 bases stayed unmatched. This CDR3 contains 17 residues. This CDR3 reads CASSLAAVDRATDTQYF. The covered CDR3 bases are TGTGCCAGCAGCTTAGCGGCCGTGGACAGGGCCACAGATACG.

To note about this clone: The read ends 3 residues before the CDR3 terminus; that terminus is restored from the germline J gene. V gene TRBV13 combines with J gene TRBJ1-5; D not certain. V gave up 0 bases and J gave up 5 bases, with 11 bases separating them. The germline V gene encodes CDR1 PRHDT and CDR2 FYEKMQ (reference sequence). The CDR3 sequence is 15 residues long. The sequenced CDR3 bases are TGTGCCAGCAGCTTAGGCCCAGGAGGTGATCAGCCC. Its protein product is CASSLGPGGDQP. From start to end, the CDR3 is CASSLGPGGDQPQHF.